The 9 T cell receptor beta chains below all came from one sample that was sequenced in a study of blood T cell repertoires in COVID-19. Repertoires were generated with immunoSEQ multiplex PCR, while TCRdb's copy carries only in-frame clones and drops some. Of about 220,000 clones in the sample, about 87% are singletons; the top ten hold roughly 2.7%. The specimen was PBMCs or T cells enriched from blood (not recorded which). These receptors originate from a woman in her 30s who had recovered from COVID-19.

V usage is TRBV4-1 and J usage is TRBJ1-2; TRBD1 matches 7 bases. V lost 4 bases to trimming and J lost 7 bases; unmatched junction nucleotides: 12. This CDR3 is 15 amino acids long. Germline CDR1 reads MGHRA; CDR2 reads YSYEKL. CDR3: CASSRNPTGESGYTF. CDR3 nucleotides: TGCGCCAGCAGCCGAAACCCTACAGGGGAGAGTGGCTACACCTTC.

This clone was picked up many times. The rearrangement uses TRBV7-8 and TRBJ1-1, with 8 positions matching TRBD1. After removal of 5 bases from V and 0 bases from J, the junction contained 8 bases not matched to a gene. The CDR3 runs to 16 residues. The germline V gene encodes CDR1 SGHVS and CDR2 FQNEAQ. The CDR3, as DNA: TGTGCCAGCAGCCCTAAAAGGGGACAGGTGAACACTGAAGCTTTCTTT. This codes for CASSPKRGQVNTEAFF.

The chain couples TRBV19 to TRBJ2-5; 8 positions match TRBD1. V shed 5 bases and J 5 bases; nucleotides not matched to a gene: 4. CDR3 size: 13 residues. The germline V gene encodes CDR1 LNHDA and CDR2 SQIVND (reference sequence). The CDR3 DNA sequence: TGTGCCAGTAGTTACAGGGGGGAGGAGACCCAGTACTTC. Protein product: CASSYRGEETQYF.

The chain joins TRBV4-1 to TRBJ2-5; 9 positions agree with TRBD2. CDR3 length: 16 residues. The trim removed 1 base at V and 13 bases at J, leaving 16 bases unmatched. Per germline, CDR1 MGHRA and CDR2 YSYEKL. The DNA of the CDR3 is TGCGCCAGCAGCCAAGGGAGGGTAGCGGGGGCTTCCAAATTGTACTTC. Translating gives CASSQGRVAGASKLYF.

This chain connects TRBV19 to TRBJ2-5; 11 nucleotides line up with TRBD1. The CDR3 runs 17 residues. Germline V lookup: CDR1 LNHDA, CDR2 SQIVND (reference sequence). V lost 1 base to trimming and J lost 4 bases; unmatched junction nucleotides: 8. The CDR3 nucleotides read TGTGCCAGTAGTATAGCCCCGACCGGGACAGGGGGAGAGACCCAGTACTTC. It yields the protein CASSIAPTGTGGETQYF.

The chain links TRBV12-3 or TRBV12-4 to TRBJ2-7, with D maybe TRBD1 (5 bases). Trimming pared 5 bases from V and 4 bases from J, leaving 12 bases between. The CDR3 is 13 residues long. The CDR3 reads CASSPGSFYEQYF. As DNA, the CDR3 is TGTGCCAGCAGTCCAGGGTCTTTTTACGAGCAGTACTTC.

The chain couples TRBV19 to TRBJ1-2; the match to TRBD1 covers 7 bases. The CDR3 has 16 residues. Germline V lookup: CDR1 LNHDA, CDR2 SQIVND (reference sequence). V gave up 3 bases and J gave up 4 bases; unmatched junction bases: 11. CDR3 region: CASSIPTGRRGYGYTF. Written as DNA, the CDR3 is TGTGCCAGTAGTATTCCGACAGGGCGGAGGGGCTATGGCTACACCTTC.

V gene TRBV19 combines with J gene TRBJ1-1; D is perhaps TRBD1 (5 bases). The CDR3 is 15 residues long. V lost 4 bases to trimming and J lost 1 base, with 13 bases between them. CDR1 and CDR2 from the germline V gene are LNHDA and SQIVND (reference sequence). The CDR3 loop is CASSTSHGANTEAFF. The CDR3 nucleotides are TGTGCCAGTAGTACATCCCATGGGGCGAACACTGAAGCTTTCTTT.

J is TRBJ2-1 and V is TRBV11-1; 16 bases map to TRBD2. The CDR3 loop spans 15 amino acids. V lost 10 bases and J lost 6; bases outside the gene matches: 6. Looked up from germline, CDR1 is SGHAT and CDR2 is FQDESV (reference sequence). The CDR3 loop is CATGTSGGASNEQFF. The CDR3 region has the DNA TGTGCCACCGGGACTAGCGGGGGGGCCAGCAATGAGCAGTTCTTC.